The following is a T cell receptor (beta chain) sequence with its context. The antigen remains undetermined. A J-beta primer mix and a sample-barcoded 5' primer were used in a second PCR of about 7 to 12 cycles. TCRdb recomputed calls from the 5' RACE reads with MiXCR, one row per CDR3 protein. The sample contains approximately 800,000 distinct CDR3 sequences, 46% of which appear only once. The data originate from a study of blood T cells in healthy people across ages. Study-level information: Template switching caught about one barcoded beta molecule for each two T cells.

V lost 5 bases and J lost 2; bases outside the gene matches: 3. Germline assignment: CDR1 DFQATT and CDR2 SNEGSKA (reference sequence). This CDR3 region has 13 residues. Study outcomes and limitations: The study regarded diversity estimates from one million T cells as underestimates.

In terms of origin and age, donors were healthy Caucasian individuals from Russia aged roughly 6 to 100. The sample taken for sequencing was blood. The TCR was taken from a man older than 75 in good health. The chain uses TRBV20-1 and TRBJ2-7, with 10 bases lining up with TRBD2. For the CDR3, the DNA is TGCAGTGCTGTAGCGGGAGGTACCTACGAGCAGTACTTC. This sequence encodes CSAVAGGTYEQYF.